This TCR beta chain was captured in a study of CD8 T cells in Susac syndrome. Random hexamers were used to reverse transcribe an amount of about 0.5 to 1 ug RNA. An immunoSEQ multiplex PCR amplified TCR beta CDR3 over 54 Vbeta and 13 Jbeta. A single record per CDR3 protein comes from TCRdb applying MiXCR to the immunoSEQ multiplex PCR reads. The sample has 75,000 to 100,000 distinct CDR3 sequences; 94% are singletons. The trim removed 4 bases at V and 4 bases at J, leaving 10 bases unmatched. Germline V gene lookup returns CDR1 MGHRA and CDR2 YSYEKL. The CDR3 is 16 residues long. Points from the study as a whole: An acknowledgment was made by the study that its TCR sequencing and HLA analysis involved relatively few individuals.

On this clonotype itself: The antigen remains unidentified.

Controls matched for sex and age were healthy donors. Negative isolation was used for CD8+ and CD4+ T cells and FACS enrichment for TEMRA cells. The sequence derives from a human donor in good health. Sequenced input: CD8+ T cells from PBMCs. The chain carries TRBV4-1 and TRBJ2-1, with 7 bases that match TRBD1. The CDR3 spells CASSPYRDSGYNEQFF. CDR3 DNA sequence: TGCGCCAGCAGCCCGTACCGGGACAGTGGATACAATGAGCAGTTCTTC.